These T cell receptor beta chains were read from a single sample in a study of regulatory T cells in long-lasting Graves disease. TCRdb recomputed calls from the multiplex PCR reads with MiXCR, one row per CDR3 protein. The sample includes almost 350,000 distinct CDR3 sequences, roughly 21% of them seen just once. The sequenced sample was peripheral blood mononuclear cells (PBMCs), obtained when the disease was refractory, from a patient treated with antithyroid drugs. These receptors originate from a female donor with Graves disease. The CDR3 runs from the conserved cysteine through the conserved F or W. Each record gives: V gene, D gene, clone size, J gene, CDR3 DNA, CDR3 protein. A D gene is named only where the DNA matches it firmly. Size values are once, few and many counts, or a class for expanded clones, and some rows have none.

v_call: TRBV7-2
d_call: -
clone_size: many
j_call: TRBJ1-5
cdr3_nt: TGTGCCAGCAGCTTAGTATGGGGTCGTGGACAGCCCCAGCATTTT
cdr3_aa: CASSLVWGRGQPQHF

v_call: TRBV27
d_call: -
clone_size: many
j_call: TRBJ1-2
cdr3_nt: TGTGCCAGCAGTTCTCTAAGAGCAACAGGTCCGAACTATGGCTACACCTTC
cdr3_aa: CASSSLRATGPNYGYTF

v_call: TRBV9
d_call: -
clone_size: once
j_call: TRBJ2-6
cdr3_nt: TGTGCCAGCAGCGTAGGGGTCCTCTCTGGGGCCAACGTCCTGACTTTC
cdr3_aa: CASSVGVLSGANVLTF

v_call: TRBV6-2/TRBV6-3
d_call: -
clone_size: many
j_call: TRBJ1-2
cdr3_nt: TGTGCCAGCAGTTACCGGGGTTTCTCTAACTATGGCTACACCTTC
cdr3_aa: CASSYRGFSNYGYTF

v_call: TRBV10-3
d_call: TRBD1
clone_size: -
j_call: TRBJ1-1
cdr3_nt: TGTGCCACTTCGACAGGGAGTTGGGCTTTCTTT
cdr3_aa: CATSTGSWAFF

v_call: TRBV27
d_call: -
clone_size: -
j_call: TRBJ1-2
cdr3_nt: TGTGCCAGCAGGTCAGGGGAGGGGTATGGCTACACCTTC
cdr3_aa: CASRSGEGYGYTF

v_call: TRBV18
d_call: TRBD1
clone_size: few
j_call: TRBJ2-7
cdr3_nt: TGTGCCAGCTCACCACTTAGACAGGGCCTCCACGAGCAGTACTTC
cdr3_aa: CASSPLRQGLHEQYF

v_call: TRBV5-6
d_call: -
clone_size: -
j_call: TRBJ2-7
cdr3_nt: TGTGCCAGCAGCATGGGACCCGCCCCGAACTCCTACGAGCAGTACTTC
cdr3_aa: CASSMGPAPNSYEQYF

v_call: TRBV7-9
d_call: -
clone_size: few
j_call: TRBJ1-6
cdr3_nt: TGTGCCAGCAACGACGAAGGCGACAGCCTATATTCACCCCTCCACTTT
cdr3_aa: CASNDEGDSLYSPLHF

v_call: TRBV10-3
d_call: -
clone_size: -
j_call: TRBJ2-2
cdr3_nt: TGTGCCATCAGTGTCGCAGGCAGGGTGGACACCGGGGAGCTGTTTTTT
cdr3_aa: CAISVAGRVDTGELFF

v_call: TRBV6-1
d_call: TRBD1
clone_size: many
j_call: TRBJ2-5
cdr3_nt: TGTGCCAGCAGTGTTTGGACAGGGGGCCTCCAAGAGACCCAGTACTTC
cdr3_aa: CASSVWTGGLQETQYF

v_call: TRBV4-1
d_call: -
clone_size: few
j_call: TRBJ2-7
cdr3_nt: TGCGCCAGCAGCCGGGCCCACGAGCAGTACTTC
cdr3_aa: CASSRAHEQYF

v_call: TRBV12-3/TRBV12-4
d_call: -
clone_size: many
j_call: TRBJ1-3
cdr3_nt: TGTGCCAGCAGCCCCGGGGCTAGCAACTCTGGAAACACCATATATTTT
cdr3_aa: CASSPGASNSGNTIYF

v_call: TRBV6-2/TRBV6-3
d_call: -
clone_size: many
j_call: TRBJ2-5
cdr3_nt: TGTGCCAGCAGTTCACCTGGACAAGAAGAGACCCAGTACTTC
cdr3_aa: CASSSPGQEETQYF

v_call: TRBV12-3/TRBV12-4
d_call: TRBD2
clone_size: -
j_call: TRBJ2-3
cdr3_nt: TGTGCCAGCAGCCTTTGGGGGAGGGGAGATACGCAGTATTTT
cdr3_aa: CASSLWGRGDTQYF

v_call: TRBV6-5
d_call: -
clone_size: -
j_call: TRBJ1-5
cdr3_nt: TGTGCCAGCAGTTACTTGAGATTTAGCAATCAGCCCCAGCATTTT
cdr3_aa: CASSYLRFSNQPQHF

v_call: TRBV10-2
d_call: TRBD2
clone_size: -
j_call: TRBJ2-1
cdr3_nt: TGCGCCAGCAGTGTAGCGGGAGGGCCGAATGAGCAGTTCTTC
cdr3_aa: CASSVAGGPNEQFF

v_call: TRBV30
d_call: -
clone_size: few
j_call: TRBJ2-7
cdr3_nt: TGTGCCTGGAGTGTGGGGCAGGGCGCCTCCTACGAGCAGTACTTC
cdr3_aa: CAWSVGQGASYEQYF

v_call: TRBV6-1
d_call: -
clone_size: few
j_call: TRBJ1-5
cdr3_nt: TGTGCCAGCAGTGAAATCCAGTTTAGCAATCAGCCCCAGCATTTT
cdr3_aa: CASSEIQFSNQPQHF

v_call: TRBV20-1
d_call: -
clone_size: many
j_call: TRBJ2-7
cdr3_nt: TGCAGTGCTGTCCGGGACAACTCCTACGAGCAGTACTTC
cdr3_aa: CSAVRDNSYEQYF

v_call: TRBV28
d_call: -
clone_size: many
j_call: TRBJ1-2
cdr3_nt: TGTGCCAGCAGTTGGGGGAACTATGGCTACACCTTC
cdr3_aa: CASSWGNYGYTF

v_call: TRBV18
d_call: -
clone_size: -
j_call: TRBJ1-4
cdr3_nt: TGTGCCAGCTCACCGCCGGGACTCTATAATGAAAAACTGTTTTTT
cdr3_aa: CASSPPGLYNEKLFF

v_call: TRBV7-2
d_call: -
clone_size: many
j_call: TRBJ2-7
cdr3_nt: TGTGCCAGCAGCTTGAGGGGACGGCCCCTCGGGTACGAGCAGTACTTC
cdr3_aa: CASSLRGRPLGYEQYF

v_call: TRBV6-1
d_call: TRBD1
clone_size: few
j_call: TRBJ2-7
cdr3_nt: TGTGCCAGCAGTCCGTGGACAGGGCCCTACGAGCAGTACTTC
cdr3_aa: CASSPWTGPYEQYF

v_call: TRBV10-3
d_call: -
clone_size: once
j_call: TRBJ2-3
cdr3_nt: TGTGCCATCAGTGAGTCCAACAGGATTAGCACAGATACGCAGTATTTT
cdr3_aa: CAISESNRISTDTQYF

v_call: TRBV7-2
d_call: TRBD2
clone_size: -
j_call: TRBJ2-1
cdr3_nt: TGTGCCAGCAGCTTAGCTTTAGCGGGAAATGAGCAGTTCTTC
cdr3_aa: CASSLALAGNEQFF

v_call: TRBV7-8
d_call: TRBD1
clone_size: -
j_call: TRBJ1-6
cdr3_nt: TGTGCCGGCAGCGATGGGACAGCCTATAATTCACCCCTCCACTTT
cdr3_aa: CAGSDGTAYNSPLHF

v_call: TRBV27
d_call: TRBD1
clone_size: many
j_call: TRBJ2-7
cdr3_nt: TGTGCCAGCAGTTCTGTACCGGGACAGGGGTTGGGGGAGCAGTACTTC
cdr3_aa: CASSSVPGQGLGEQYF

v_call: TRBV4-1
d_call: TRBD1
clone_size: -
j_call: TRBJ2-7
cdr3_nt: TGCGCCAGCAGCCCGCAATCGGGGACAGGGCAATCTTTACGTGACGAGCAGTACTTC
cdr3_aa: CASSPQSGTGQSLRDEQYF

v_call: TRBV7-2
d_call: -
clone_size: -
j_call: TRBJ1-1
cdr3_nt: TGTGCCAGCAGCAACCGGGAACGGTCTGAAGCTTTCTTT
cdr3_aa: CASSNRERSEAFF

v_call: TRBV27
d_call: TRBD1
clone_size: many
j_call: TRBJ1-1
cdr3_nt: TGTGCCAGCATGCTGGGGGGGACAGGGGGTAGAACTGAAGCTTTCTTT
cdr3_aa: CASMLGGTGGRTEAFF

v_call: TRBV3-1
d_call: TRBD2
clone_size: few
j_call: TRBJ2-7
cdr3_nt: TGTGCCAGCAGCCAAGATGGGTTAGCGGGGACCTACGAGCAGTACTTC
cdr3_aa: CASSQDGLAGTYEQYF

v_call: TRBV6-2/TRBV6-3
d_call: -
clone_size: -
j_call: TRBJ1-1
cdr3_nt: TGTGCCAGCAGTTATCTTATGGCGGACACTGAAGCTTTCTTT
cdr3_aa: CASSYLMADTEAFF

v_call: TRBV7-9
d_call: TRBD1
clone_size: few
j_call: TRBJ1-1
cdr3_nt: TGTGCCAGCAGCCCTCGGGGACAGCAGGACACTGAAGCTTTCTTT
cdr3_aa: CASSPRGQQDTEAFF

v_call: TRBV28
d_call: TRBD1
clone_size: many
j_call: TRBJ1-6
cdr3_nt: TGTGCCAGCTCACTGACAGGGAGCTCCTATAATTCACCCCTCCACTTT
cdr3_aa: CASSLTGSSYNSPLHF

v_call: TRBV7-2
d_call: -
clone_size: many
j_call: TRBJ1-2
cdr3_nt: TGTGCCAGCAGCTTAGTAGCGCGGACAGCCCGCTATGGCTACACCTTC
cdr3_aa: CASSLVARTARYGYTF

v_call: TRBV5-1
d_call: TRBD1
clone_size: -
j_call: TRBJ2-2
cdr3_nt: TGCGCCAGCAGCTTGCGGGACAGGGGGTACACCGGGGAGCTGTTTTTT
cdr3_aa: CASSLRDRGYTGELFF

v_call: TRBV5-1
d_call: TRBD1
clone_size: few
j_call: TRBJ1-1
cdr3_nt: TGCGCCAGCAGCTTGGGGGACAGGGGCCCCAGGAGCACTGAAGCTTTCTTT
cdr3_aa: CASSLGDRGPRSTEAFF

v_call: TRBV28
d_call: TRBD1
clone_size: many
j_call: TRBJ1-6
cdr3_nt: TGTGCCAGCAGCCCCCTCGGGGGGGACAGTAATTCACCCCTCCACTTT
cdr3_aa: CASSPLGGDSNSPLHF

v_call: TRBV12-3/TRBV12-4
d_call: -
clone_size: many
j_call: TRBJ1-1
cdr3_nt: TGTGCCAGCAGTTGGAGGACTGAAGCTTTCTTT
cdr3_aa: CASSWRTEAFF

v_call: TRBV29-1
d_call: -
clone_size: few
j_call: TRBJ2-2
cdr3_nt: TGCAGCGTTTGTGCCGGGGTGAACACCGGGGAGCTGTTTTTT
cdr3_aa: CSVCAGVNTGELFF

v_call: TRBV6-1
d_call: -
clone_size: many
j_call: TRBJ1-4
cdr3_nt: TGTGCCAGCAGCGCCGACCCTCCAACTAATGAAAAACTGTTTTTT
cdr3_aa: CASSADPPTNEKLFF

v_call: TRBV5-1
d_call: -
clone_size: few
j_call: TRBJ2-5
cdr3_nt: TGCGCCAGCAGCTTGACGGCAGGTAGTGAGACCCAGTACTTC
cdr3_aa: CASSLTAGSETQYF

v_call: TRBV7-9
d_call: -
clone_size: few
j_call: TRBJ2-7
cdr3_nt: TGTGCCAGCAGCTTAGGTAGAGGGTTGATGTACGAGCAGTACTTC
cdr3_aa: CASSLGRGLMYEQYF

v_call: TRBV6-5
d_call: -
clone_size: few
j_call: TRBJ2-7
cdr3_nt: TGTGCCAGCAGTTACCCCGGACGGGTCCCCTACGAGCAGTACTTC
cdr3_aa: CASSYPGRVPYEQYF

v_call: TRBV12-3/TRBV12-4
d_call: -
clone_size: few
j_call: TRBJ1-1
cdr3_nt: TGTGCCAGCAGTTTTACCACTGAAGCTTTCTTT
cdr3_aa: CASSFTTEAFF

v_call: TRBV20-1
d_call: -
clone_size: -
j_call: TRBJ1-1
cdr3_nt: TGCAGTGCTAGGTTGGGCGGAATGAACACTGAAGCTTTCTTT
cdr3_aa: CSARLGGMNTEAFF

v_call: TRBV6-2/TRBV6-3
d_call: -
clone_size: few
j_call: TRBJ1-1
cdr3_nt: TGTGCCAGCAGTTACTCGGTGGTGAACACTGAAGCTTTCTTT
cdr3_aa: CASSYSVVNTEAFF

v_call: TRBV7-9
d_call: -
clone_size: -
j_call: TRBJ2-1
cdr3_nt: TGTGCCAGCAGCGGTTACCGAAGGGAGTCCTACAATGAGCAGTTCTTC
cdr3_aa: CASSGYRRESYNEQFF

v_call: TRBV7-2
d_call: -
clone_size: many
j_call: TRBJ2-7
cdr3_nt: TGTGCCAGCAGCTTAGAGGCGGGGGCATACGAGCAGTACTTC
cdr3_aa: CASSLEAGAYEQYF

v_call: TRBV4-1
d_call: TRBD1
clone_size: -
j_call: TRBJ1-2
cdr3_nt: TGCGCCAGCAGGGGTCTCTCACGGTACCGGGACAGGGTGGCTGGCTACACCTTC
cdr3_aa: CASRGLSRYRDRVAGYTF

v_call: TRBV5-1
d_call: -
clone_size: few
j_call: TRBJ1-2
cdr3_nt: TGCGCCAGCAGCTTGAACCGATTCTATGGCTACACCTTC
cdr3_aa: CASSLNRFYGYTF

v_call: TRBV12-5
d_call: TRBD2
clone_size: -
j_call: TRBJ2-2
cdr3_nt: TGTGCTAGTGGTACGGGACTAGCGGGAGGGCCAAGGAGAATCAGGAGCACCGGGGAGCTGTTTTTT
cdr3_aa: CASGTGLAGGPRRIRSTGELFF

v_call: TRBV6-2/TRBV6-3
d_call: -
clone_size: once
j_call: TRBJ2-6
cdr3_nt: TGTGCCAGCAGCGACCGGACGGGGAGCTCTGGGGCCAACGTCCTGACTTTC
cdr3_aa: CASSDRTGSSGANVLTF

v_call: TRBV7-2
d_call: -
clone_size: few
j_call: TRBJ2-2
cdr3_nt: TGTGCCAGCAGCCCGCAAGCTTGGGGGTCCGGGGAGCTGTTTTTT
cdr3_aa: CASSPQAWGSGELFF